This TCR beta chain was captured in a study of beta chain features in type 1 diabetes. Study in general: When patients were set against healthy donors, age, gender and cell yields were similar.

TCRB transcripts that were expressed got sequenced, as all of the isolated RNA had been reverse transcribed. Only in-frame clones appear in the TCRdb table, and some are missing; sequencing was by immunoSEQ multiplex PCR. Of 900,000 or so clones listed, roughly 15% are singletons. CDR3 size: 12 residues. Trimming cost V 3 bases and J 4 bases, with 4 bases left between them. CDR1 is MGHRA, CDR2 YSYEKL, per germline. This clone showed up just a few times. The specimen was naive CD4+ T cells from blood. The chain couples TRBV4-1 to TRBJ2-1; D unresolved. The TCR comes from a woman between 18 and 30 years old in good health. The CDR3 is CASSHPYNEQFF. The CDR3 DNA reads TGCGCCAGCAGCCACCCTTACAATGAGCAGTTCTTC.